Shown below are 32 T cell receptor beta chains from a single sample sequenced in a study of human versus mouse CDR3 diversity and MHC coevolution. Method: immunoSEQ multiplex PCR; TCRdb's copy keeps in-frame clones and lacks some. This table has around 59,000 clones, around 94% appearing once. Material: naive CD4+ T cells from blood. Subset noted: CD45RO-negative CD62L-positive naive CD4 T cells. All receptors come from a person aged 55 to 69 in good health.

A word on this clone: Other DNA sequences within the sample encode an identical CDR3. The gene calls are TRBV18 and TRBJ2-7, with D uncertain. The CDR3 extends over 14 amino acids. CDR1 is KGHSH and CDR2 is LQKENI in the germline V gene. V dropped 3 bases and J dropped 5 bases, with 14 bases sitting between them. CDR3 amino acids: CASSPTAGPDEQYF. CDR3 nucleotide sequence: TGTGCCAGCTCACCCACGGCAGGCCCGGACGAGCAGTACTTC.

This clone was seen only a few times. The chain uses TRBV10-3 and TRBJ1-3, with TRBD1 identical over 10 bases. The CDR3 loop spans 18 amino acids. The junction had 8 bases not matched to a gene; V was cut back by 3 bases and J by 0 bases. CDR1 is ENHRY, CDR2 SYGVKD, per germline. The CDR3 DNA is TGTGCCATCAGTGATTCTAGACAGGGGGCCGACTCTGGAAACACCATATATTTT. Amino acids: CAISDSRQGADSGNTIYF.

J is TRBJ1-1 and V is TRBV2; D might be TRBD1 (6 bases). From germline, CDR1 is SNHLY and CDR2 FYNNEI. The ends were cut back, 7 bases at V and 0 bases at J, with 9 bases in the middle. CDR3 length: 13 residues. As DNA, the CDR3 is TGTGCCAGCAAACAGGGACTGAACACTGAAGCTTTCTTT. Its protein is CASKQGLNTEAFF.

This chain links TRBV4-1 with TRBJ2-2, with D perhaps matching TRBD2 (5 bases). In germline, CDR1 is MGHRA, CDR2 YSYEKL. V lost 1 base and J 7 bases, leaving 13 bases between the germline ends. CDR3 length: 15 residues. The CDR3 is CASSQGRTSGGELFF. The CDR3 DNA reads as TGCGCCAGCAGCCAAGGTAGAACGAGCGGCGGGGAGCTGTTTTTT.

The CDR3, as DNA: TGTGCCAGCAGCCCCCGGACTAGCGGGAGCCATGAGCAGTTCTTC. This sequence encodes CASSPRTSGSHEQFF. The chain carries TRBV7-3 and TRBJ2-1; TRBD2 matches at 13 bases. CDR3 length equals 15 residues. Germline CDR1 SGHTA, CDR2 FQGTGA. The V gene end was trimmed by 5 bases and the J gene end by 8 bases; junction bases not matched to a gene: 6.

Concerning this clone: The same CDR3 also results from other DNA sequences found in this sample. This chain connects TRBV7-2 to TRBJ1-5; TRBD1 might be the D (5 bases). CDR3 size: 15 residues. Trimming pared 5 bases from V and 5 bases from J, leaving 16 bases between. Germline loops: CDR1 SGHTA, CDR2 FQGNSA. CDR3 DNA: TGTGCCAGCAGCGTCCAATCAGGGTTGGATCAGCCCCAGCATTTT. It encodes CASSVQSGLDQPQHF.

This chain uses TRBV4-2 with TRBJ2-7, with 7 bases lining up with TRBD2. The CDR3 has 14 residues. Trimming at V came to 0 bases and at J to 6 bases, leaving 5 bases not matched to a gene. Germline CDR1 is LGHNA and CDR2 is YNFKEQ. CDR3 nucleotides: TGTGCCAGCAGCCAAGATCTACTAGCGTCCGAGCAGTACTTC. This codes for CASSQDLLASEQYF.

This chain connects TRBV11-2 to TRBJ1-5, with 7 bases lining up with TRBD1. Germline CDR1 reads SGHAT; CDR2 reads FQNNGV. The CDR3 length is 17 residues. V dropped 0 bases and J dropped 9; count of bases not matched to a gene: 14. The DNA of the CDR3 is TGTGCCAGCAGCTTAGAGGGACAGAGCCTGGTTTGGGGGCCCCAGCATTTT. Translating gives CASSLEGQSLVWGPQHF.

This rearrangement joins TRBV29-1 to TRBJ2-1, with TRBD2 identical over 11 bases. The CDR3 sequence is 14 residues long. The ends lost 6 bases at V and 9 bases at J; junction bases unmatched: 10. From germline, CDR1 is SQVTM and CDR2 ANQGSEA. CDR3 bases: TGCAGCGTCTATACTAGCGGGAGTGGAAGTGAGCAGTTCTTC. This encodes CSVYTSGSGSEQFF.

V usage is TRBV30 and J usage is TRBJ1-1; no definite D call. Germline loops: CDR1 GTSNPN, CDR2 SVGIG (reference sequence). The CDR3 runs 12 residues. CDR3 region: CASILSGTEAFF. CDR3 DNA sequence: TGTGCTTCCATCTTATCGGGCACTGAAGCTTTCTTT.

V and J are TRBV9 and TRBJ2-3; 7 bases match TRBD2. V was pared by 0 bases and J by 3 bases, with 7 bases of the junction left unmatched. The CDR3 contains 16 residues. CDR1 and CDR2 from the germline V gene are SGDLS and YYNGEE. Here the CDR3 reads CASSVGLAVTTDTQYF. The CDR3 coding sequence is TGTGCCAGCAGCGTAGGGCTAGCGGTCACTACAGATACGCAGTATTTT.

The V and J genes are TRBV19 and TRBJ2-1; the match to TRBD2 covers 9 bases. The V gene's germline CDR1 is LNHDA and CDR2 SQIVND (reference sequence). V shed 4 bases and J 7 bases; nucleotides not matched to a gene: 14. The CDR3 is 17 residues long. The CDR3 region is CASSTPGLAGSMNEQFF. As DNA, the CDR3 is TGTGCCAGTAGTACGCCAGGTCTAGCGGGAAGTATGAATGAGCAGTTCTTC.

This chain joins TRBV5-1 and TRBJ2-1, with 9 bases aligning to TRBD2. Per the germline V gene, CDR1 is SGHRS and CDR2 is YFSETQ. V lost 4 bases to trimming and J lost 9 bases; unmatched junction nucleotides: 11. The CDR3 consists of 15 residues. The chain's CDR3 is CASSPGGAGGSEQFF. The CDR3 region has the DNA TGCGCCAGCAGCCCCGGGGGAGCGGGGGGCAGTGAGCAGTTCTTC.

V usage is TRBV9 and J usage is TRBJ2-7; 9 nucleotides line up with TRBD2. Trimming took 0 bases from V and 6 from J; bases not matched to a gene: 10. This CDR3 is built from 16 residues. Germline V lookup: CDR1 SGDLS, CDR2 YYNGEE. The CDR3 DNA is TGTGCCAGCAGCGTAGAAGGGACTAGCTTACGAACCGAGCAGTACTTC. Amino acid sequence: CASSVEGTSLRTEQYF.

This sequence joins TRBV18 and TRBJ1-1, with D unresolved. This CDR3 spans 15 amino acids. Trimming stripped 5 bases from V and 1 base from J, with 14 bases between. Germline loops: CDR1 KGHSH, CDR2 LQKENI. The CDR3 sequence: CASSTLPVENTEAFF. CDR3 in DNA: TGTGCCAGCTCAACTTTACCCGTCGAGAACACTGAAGCTTTCTTT.

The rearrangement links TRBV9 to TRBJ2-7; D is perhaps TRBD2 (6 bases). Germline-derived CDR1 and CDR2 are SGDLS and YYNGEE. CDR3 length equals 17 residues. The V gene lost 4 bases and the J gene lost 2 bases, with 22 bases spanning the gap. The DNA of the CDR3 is TGTGCCAGCAGCCCCCACGGGACTTTTCAAACCACCTACGAGCAGTACTTC. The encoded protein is CASSPHGTFQTTYEQYF.

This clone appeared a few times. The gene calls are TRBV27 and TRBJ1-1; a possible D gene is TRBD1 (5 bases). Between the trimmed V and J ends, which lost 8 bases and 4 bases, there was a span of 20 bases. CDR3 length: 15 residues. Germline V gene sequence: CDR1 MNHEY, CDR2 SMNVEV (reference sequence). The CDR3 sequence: CASYKGGDLGTEAFF. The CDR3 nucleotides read TGTGCCAGCTATAAGGGAGGGGACCTGGGCACTGAAGCTTTCTTT.

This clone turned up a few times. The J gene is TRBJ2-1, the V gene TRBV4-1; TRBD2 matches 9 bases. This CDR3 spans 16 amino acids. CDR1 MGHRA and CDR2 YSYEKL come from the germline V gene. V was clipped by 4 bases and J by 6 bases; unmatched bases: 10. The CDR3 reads CASSPLMTSGLNEQFF. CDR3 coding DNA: TGCGCCAGCAGCCCTCTTATGACTAGCGGCCTCAATGAGCAGTTCTTC.

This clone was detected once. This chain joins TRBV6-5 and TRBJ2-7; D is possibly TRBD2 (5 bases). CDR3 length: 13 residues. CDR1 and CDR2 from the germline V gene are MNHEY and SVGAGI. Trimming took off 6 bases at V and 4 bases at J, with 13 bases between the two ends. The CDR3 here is CASRKPSGYEQYF. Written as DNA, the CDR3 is TGTGCCAGCAGAAAGCCCTCGGGGTACGAGCAGTACTTC.

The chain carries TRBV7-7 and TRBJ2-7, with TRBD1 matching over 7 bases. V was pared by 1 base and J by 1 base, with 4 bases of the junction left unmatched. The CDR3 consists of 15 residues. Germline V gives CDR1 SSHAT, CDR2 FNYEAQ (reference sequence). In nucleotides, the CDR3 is TGTGCCAGCAGCTTAGGAGGGACAGCATCCTACGAGCAGTACTTC. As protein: CASSLGGTASYEQYF.

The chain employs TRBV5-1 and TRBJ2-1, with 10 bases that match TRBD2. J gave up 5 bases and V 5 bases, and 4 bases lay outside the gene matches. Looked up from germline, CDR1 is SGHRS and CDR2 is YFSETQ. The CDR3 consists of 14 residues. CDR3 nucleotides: TGCGCCAGCAGAGGCCTAGCGGGAGACAATGAGCAGTTCTTC. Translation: CASRGLAGDNEQFF.

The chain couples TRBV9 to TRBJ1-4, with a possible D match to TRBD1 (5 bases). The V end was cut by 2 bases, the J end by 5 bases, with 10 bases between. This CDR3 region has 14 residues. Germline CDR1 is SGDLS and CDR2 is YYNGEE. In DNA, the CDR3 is TGTGCCAGCAGCGTGGGTAGGGGAAATGAAAAACTGTTTTTT. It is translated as CASSVGRGNEKLFF.

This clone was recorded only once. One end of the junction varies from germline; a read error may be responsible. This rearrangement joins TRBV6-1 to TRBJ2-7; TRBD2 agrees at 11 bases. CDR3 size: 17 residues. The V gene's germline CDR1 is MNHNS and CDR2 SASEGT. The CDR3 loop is CASSKAGLAVPGYEQYF. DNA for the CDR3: TGTGCCAGCAGTAAAGCGGGACTAGCGGTCCCGGGGTACGAGCAGTACTTC.

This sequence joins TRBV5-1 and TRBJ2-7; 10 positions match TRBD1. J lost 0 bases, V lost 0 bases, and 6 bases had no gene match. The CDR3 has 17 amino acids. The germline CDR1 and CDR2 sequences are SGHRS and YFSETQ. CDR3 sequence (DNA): TGCGCCAGCAGCTTGGCGGGACAGGGGTTAAGCTCCTACGAGCAGTACTTC. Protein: CASSLAGQGLSSYEQYF.

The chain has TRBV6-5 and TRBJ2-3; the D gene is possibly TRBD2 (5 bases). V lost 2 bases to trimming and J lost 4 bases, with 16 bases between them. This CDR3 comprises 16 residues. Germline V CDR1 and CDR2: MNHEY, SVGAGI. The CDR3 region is CASSYPKPPLADTQYF. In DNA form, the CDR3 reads TGTGCCAGCAGTTACCCAAAGCCCCCACTAGCAGATACGCAGTATTTT.

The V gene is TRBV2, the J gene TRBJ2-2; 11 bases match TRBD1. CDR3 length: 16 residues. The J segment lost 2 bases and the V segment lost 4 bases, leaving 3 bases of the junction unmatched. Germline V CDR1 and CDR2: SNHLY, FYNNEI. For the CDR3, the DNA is TGTGCCAGCAGTGCCGGGACAGGGGGTAACACCGGGGAGCTGTTTTTT. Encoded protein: CASSAGTGGNTGELFF.

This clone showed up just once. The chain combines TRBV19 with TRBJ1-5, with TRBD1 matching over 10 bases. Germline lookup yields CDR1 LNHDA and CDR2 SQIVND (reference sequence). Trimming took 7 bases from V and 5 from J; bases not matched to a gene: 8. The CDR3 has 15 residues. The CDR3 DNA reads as TGTGCCAGTAAACAGGACAGGGGGATAGATCAGCCCCAGCATTTT. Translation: CASKQDRGIDQPQHF.

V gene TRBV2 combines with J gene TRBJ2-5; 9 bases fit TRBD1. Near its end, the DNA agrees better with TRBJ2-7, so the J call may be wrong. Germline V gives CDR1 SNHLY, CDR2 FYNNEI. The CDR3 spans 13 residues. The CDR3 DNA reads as TGTGCCAGCAGGAGGGACAGGGCCTACGAGCAGTACTTC. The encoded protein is CASRRDRAYEQYF.

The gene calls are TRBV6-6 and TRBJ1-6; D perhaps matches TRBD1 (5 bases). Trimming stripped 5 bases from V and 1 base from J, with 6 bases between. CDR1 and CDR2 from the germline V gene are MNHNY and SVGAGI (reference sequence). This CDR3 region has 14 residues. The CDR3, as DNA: TGTGCCAGCAGTCAGGGTTCCTATAATTCACCCCTCCACTTT. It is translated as CASSQGSYNSPLHF.

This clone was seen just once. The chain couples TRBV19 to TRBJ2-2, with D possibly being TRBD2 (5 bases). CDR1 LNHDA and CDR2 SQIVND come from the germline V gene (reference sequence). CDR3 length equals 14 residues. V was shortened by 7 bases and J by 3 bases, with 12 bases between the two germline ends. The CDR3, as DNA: TGTGCCAGTACCTCTCTAGCTCACACCGGGGAGCTGTTTTTT. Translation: CASTSLAHTGELFF. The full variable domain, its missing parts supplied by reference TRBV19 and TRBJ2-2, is DGGITQSPKYLFRKEGQNVTLSCEQNLNHDAMYWYRQDPGQGLRLIYYSQIVNDFQKGDIAEGYSVSREKKESFPLTVTSAQKNPTAFYLCASTSLAHTGELFFGEGSRLTVL.

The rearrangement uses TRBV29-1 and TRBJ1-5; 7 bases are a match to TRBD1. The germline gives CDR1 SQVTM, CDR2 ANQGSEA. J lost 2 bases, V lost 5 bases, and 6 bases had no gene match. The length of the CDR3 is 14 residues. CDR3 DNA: TGCAGCGTTTCCACAGGGGCCGGCAATCAGCCCCAGCATTTT. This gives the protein CSVSTGAGNQPQHF.

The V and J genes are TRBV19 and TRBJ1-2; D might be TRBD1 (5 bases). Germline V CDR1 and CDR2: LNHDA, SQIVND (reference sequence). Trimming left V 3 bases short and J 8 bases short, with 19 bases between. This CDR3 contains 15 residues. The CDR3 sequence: CASSIGGNGGRGYTF. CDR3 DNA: TGTGCCAGTAGTATCGGGGGGAATGGCGGCCGCGGCTACACCTTC.